The clone carrying this TCR beta chain came up many times. As yet, its antigen is unknown. A read error is possible here, since a much larger clone lies one base away. This specimen comes from a study of CD8 T cells in ankylosing spondylitis. Study observations and caveats: Some of the motif variants had earlier been found in reactive arthritis patients' fluid and blood. One TCR beta motif, made up of about 8 highly homologous variants, appeared characteristic of ankylosing spondylitis blood. Disease-linked clones reportedly showed significant enrichment in matched ankylosing spondylitis synovial fluid.

The authors made TCR beta libraries by quantitative 5'-RACE with molecular barcodes. TCRdb re-analysed the 5' RACE reads in MiXCR, keeping a single row per CDR3 protein. The sample has about 52,000 distinct CDR3 sequences; 7.4% are singletons. Between the trimmed V and J ends, which lost 3 bases and 1 base, there was a span of 6 bases. The CDR3 consists of 13 residues. This receptor was identified in a female donor with ankylosing spondylitis or in good health (not recorded which). The chain uses TRBV12-3 or TRBV12-4 and TRBJ1-1; D call uncertain. Sequenced sample: blood, either unsorted or a sorted T cell fraction (not recorded which). CDR3 in DNA: TGTGCCAGCAGTTTCGACCCGAACACTGAAGCTTTCTTT. Amino acids: CASSFDPNTEAFF.